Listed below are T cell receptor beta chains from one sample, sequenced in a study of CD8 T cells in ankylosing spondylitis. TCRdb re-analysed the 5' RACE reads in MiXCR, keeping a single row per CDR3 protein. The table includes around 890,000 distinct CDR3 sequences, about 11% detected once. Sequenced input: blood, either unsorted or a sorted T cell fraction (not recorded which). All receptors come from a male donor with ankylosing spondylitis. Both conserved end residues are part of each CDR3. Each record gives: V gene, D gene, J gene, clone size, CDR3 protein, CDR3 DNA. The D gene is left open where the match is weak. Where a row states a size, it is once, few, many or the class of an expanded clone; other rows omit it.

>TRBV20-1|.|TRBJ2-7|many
CSAQPKFLRIYEQYF
TGCAGTGCCCAACCTAAATTCTTGCGGATCTACGAGCAGTACTTC
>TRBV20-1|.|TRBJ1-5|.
CSGGAPYSNQPQHF
TGCAGTGGAGGGGCTCCTTATAGCAATCAGCCCCAGCATTTT
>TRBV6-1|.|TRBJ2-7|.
CASSEALRSFYEQYF
TGTGCCAGCAGTGAAGCGCTGAGGTCGTTTTACGAGCAGTACTTC
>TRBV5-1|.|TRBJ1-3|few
CASSPGLLSGNTIYF
TGCGCCAGCAGCCCCGGACTCCTCTCTGGAAACACCATATATTTT
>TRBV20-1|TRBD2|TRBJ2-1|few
CSAGLAGGPGNEQFF
TGCAGTGCTGGACTAGCGGGAGGGCCCGGCAATGAGCAGTTCTTC
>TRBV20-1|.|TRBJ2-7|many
CSAPRDTPYEQYF
TGCAGTGCTCCCCGGGACACCCCCTACGAGCAGTACTTC
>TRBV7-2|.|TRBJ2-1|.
CASSPWTQEQFF
TGTGCCAGCAGCCCCTGGACCCAGGAGCAGTTCTTC
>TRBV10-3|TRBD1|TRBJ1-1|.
CTIRPWDRGDRFTEAFF
TGTACCATCAGACCCTGGGACAGGGGGGATAGGTTCACTGAAGCTTTCTTT
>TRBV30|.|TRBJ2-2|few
CAWSVLGGFDTGELFF
TGTGCCTGGAGTGTACTTGGGGGCTTTGACACCGGGGAGCTGTTTTTT
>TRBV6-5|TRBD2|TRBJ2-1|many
CASSYSGLVVSSYNEQFF
TGTGCCAGCAGTTACTCCGGACTAGTTGTTAGCTCCTACAATGAGCAGTTCTTC
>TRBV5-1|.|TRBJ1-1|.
CASSSPGREEAFF
TGCGCCAGCAGCTCACCGGGACGGGAAGAAGCTTTCTTT
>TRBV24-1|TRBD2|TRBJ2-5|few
CATSDPGGGGETQYF
TGTGCCACCAGTGATCCGGGAGGCGGGGGAGAGACCCAGTACTTC
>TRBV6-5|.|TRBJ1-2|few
CASSYSLKSYGYTF
TGTGCCAGCAGTTACTCTCTTAAATCCTATGGCTACACCTTC
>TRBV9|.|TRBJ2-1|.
CASSVVGSYNEQFF
TGTGCCAGCAGCGTAGTAGGCAGTTACAATGAGCAGTTCTTC
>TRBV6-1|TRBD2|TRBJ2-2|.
CASSPWPSGSRGELFF
TGTGCCAGCAGTCCTTGGCCGAGCGGGAGTAGGGGGGAGCTGTTTTTT
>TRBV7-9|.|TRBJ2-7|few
CASSRGHLALGEQYF
TGTGCCAGCAGCCGTGGCCATCTGGCGCTGGGAGAGCAGTACTTC
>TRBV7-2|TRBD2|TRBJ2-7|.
CASRSHRGGEEANEQYF
TGTGCCAGCCGCTCACACCGCGGGGGGGAGGAGGCGAACGAGCAGTACTTC
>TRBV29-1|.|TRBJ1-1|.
CSVVESEAFF
TGCAGCGTTGTGGAGAGTGAAGCTTTCTTT
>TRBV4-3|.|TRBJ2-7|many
CASSRTETYEQYF
TGCGCCAGCAGCAGGACAGAGACCTACGAGCAGTACTTC
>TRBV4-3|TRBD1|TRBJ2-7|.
CASSIRTGREQYF
TGCGCCAGCAGCATTCGGACAGGGCGGGAGCAGTACTTC
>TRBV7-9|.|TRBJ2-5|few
CASSLAFRGADVGTQYF
TGTGCCAGCAGCTTAGCCTTTCGGGGGGCCGACGTAGGGACCCAGTACTTC
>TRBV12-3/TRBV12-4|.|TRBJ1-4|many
CAIVDPNEKLFF
TGTGCCATAGTGGACCCTAATGAAAAACTGTTTTTT
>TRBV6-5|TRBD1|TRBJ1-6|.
CASSYRILGQGAPLHF
TGTGCCAGCAGTTACCGAATTTTGGGACAGGGGGCACCCCTCCACTTT
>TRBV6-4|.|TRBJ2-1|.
CASSDGRAGSASSYNEQFF
TGTGCCAGCAGTGATGGGCGGGCGGGTAGCGCGAGCTCCTACAATGAGCAGTTCTTC
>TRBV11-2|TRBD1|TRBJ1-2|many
CASSLGTGGDGYTF
TGTGCCAGCAGCTTAGGCACAGGGGGCGATGGCTACACCTTC
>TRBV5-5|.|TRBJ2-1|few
CASSLPGSALNEQFF
TGTGCCAGCAGCTTGCCAGGGTCAGCACTCAATGAGCAGTTCTTC
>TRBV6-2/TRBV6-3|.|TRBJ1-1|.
CASSYSIGGVWTEAFF
TGTGCCAGCAGTTACTCGATTGGGGGAGTGTGGACTGAAGCTTTCTTT
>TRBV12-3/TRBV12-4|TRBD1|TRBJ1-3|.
CASAITGGRNTIYF
TGTGCCAGCGCCATTACAGGGGGCCGAAACACCATATATTTT
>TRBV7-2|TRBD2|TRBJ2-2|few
CASSLGPGGYTGELFF
TGTGCCAGCAGCTTAGGCCCGGGAGGGTACACCGGGGAGCTGTTTTTT
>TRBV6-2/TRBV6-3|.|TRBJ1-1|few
CASSYSFVMNTEAFF
TGTGCCAGCAGTTACTCATTCGTGATGAACACTGAAGCTTTCTTT
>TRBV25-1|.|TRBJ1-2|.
CASSEYSYGYTF
TGTGCCAGCAGTGAATACAGCTATGGCTACACCTTC
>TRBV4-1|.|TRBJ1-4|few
CASSQGEGVNEKLFF
TGCGCCAGCAGCCAAGGGGAAGGGGTGAATGAAAAACTGTTTTTT
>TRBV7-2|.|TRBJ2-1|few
CASSPSLAVKGNEQFF
TGTGCCAGCAGCCCCAGCCTAGCAGTAAAAGGCAATGAGCAGTTCTTC
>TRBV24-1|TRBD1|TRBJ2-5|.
CATSGQGAETQYF
TGTGCCACGAGTGGACAGGGGGCCGAGACCCAGTACTTC
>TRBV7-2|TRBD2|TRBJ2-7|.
CASSFLAGGHYEQYF
TGTGCCAGCAGCTTCCTAGCGGGAGGTCACTACGAGCAGTACTTC
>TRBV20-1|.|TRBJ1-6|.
CSARGSGSPLHF
TGCAGTGCTAGGGGGTCGGGCTCACCCCTCCACTTT
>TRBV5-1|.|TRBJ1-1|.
CASSLVGLLLNTEAFF
TGCGCCAGCAGCTTGGTGGGTCTCCTTTTGAACACTGAAGCTTTCTTT
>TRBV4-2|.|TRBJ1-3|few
CASSQAGTYGNTIYF
TGTGCCAGCAGCCAAGCTGGGACCTATGGAAACACCATATATTTT
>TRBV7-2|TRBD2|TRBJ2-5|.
CASSTGLAAWETQYF
TGTGCCAGCAGCACGGGACTAGCGGCTTGGGAGACCCAGTACTTC
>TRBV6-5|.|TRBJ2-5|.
CASSYSMGSETQYF
TGTGCCAGCAGTTACTCGATGGGTTCGGAGACCCAGTACTTC
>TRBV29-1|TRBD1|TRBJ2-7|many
CSVDRGQIGQYF
TGCAGCGTTGACAGGGGGCAAATCGGGCAGTACTTC
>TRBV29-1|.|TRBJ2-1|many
CSVGGDEQFF
TGCAGCGTTGGTGGCGATGAGCAGTTCTTC
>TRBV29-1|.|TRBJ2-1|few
CSVVGGDAKLYNEQFF
TGCAGCGTGGTAGGGGGGGACGCTAAGTTATACAATGAGCAGTTCTTC
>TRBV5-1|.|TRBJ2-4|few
CASSLRGVDKNIQYF
TGCGCCAGCAGCTTAAGAGGGGTGGACAAAAACATTCAGTACTTC
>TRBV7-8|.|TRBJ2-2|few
CASRPDREGTGELFF
TGTGCCAGCAGACCGGACAGGGAGGGGACCGGGGAGCTGTTTTTT
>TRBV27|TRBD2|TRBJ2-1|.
CASSFTLRLAGVDEQFF
TGTGCCAGCAGTTTCACACTTCGACTAGCGGGAGTAGATGAGCAGTTCTTC
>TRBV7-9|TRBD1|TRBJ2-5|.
CASSPTPGQKETQYF
TGTGCCAGCAGCCCTACACCGGGACAGAAAGAGACCCAGTACTTC
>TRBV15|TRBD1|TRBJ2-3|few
CATRFGTDSSTDTQYF
TGTGCCACCCGCTTTGGGACAGACTCTAGCACAGATACGCAGTATTTT
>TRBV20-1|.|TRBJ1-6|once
CSAVLRGSPLHF
TGCAGTGCCGTCCTCAGGGGTTCACCCCTCCACTTT
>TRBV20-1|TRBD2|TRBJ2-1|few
CSASFGLAGTKSSYNEQFF
TGCAGTGCTAGTTTCGGACTAGCGGGGACGAAAAGCTCCTACAATGAGCAGTTCTTC
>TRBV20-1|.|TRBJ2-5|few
CSARGPDVGGGETQYF
TGCAGTGCTAGAGGCCCGGACGTAGGAGGGGGAGAGACCCAGTACTTC
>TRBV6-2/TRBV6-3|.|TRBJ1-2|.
CASSYSWDYGYTF
TGTGCCAGCAGTTACTCGTGGGACTATGGCTACACCTTC